The clone carrying this T cell receptor (beta chain) was counted a few times. Antigen specificity is unknown. The data were taken from a study of blood T cells in healthy people across ages. They isolated at least 7 million PBMCs from each sample. PCR was performed a second time for about 7 to 11 cycles using a sample-barcoded 5' primer and a J-beta primer mix. Via MiXCR, TCRdb re-called the 5' RACE reads, giving one row per CDR3 protein. The sample contains some 900,000 distinct CDR3 sequences, around 48% of which appear only once. The CDR3 is made up of 13 amino acids. In germline, CDR1 is SNHLY, CDR2 FYNNEI. V gave up 3 bases and J gave up 10 bases, with 13 bases separating them. General study results and limits: Both naive CD4+ cell counts and diversity were greater in long-lived donors than in aged donors.

This TCR was sampled from a man aged 25-45 years in good health. The V and J genes are TRBV2 and TRBJ2-1, with a weak D call TRBD2 (5 bases). The sequencing sample was made of blood. CDR3 region: CASSEGSSYEQFF. DNA of the CDR3: TGTGCCAGCAGTGAGGGGAGCTCCTACGAGCAGTTCTTC.